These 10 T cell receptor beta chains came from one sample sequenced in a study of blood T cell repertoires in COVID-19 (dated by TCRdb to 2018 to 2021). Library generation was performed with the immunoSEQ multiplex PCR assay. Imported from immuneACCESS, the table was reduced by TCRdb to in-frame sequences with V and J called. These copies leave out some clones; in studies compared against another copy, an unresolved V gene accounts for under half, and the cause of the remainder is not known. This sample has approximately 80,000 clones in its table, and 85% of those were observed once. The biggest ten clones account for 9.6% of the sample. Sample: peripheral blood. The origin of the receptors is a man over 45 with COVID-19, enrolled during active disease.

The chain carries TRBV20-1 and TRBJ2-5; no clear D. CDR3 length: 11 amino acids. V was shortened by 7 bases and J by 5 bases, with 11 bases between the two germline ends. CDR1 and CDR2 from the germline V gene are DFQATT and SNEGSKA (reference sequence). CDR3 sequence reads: CSGRHSETQYF. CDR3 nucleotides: TGCAGTGGCCGCCACAGTGAGACCCAGTACTTC.

This CDR3 reads CASSLKPGGENIQYF. The CDR3 DNA reads as TGCGCCAGCAGCTTGAAACCAGGGGGAGAAAACATTCAGTACTTC. This rearrangement joins TRBV5-1 to TRBJ2-4; TRBD1 matches at 7 bases. Germline assignment: CDR1 SGHRS and CDR2 YFSETQ. Trimming cost V 1 base and J 5 bases; bases outside gene matches: 6. The CDR3 extends over 15 amino acids.

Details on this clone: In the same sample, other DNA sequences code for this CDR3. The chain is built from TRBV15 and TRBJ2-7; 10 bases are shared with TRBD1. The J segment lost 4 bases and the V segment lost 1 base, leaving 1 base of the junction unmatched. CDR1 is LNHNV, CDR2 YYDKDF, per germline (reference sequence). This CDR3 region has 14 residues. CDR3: CATSRGQGAYEQYF. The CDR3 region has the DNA TGTGCCACCAGCAGAGGACAGGGGGCTTACGAGCAGTACTTC.

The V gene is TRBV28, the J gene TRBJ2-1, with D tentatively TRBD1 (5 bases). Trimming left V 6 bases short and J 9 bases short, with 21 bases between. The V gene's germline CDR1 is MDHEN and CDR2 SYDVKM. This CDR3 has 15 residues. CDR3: CASSPPDRASGEQFF. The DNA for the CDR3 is TGTGCCAGCAGCCCTCCAGACAGAGCGTCAGGTGAGCAGTTCTTC.

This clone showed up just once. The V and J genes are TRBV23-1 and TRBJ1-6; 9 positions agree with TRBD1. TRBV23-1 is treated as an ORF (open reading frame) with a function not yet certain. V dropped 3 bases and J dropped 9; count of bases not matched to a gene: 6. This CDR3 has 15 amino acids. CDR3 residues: CASSHWGTGPSPLHF. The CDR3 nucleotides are TGCGCCAGCAGTCACTGGGGGACAGGGCCTTCACCCCTCCACTTT.

Written as DNA, the CDR3 is TGTGCCAGCAGCCTTGACAAGTATGGCTACACCTTC. Its protein product is CASSLDKYGYTF. The V gene is TRBV6-5, the J gene TRBJ1-2; D not resolved. Germline values: CDR1 MNHEY, CDR2 SVGAGI. This CDR3 has 12 residues. Trimming stripped 6 bases from V and 5 bases from J, with 10 bases between.

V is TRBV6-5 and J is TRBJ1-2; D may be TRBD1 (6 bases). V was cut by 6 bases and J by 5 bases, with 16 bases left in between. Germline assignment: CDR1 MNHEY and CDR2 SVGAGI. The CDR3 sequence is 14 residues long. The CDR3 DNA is TGTGCCAGCAGAAGGGAGGGGGGCGATTATGGCTACACCTTC. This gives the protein CASRREGGDYGYTF.

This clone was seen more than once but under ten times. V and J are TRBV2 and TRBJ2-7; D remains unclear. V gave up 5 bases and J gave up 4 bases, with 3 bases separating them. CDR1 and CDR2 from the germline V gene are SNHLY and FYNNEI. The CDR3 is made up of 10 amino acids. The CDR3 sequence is CASSPYEQYF. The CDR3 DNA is TGTGCCAGCAGTCCGTACGAGCAGTACTTC.

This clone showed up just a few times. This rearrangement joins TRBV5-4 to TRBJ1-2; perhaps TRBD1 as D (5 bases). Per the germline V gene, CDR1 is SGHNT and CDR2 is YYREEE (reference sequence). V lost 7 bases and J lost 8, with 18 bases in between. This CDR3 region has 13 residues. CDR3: CASGREGVSGYTF. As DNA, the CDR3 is TGTGCCAGCGGGAGGGAAGGGGTAAGCGGCTACACCTTC.

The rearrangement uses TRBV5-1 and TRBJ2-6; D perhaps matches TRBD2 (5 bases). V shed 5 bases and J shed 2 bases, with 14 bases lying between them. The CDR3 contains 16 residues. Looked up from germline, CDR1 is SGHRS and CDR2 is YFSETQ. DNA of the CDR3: TGCGCCAGCAGTGCCCGTGAGGGAGCTGGGGCCAACGTCCTGACTTTC. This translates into CASSAREGAGANVLTF.